This T cell receptor beta chain originates from a study of identical twins. From the 5' RACE reads, TCRdb called clonotypes with MiXCR, one entry per CDR3 protein. This table holds under 900,000 distinct CDR3 sequences, roughly an eighth found once. Trimming left V 1 base short and J 5 bases short, with 11 bases between. The germline V gene has CDR1 SNHLY and CDR2 FYNNEI. The CDR3 totals 14 residues. A further study also used this sample, focusing on yellow fever vaccine responses in identical twins.

This chain uses TRBV2 with TRBJ2-5, with D maybe TRBD1 (6 bases). This TCR derives from a woman between 18 and 30 years old in good health. Sequencing was carried out using PBMCs. CDR3 in DNA: TGTGCCAGCAGTGAAGATCCAGGGGTGGAGACCCAGTACTTC. This translates into CASSEDPGVETQYF.